One sample yielded the 2 T cell receptor beta chains listed below, sequenced in a study of Ad26.COV2.S vaccination and SARS-CoV-2 variants. Some clones are missing from TCRdb's copy, which holds only in-frame ones; the method was immunoSEQ multiplex PCR. This sample has about 350,000 clones; around 89% occur once, and the top ten carry around 4.5%. Treatment described: 15 to 20 received Ad26.COV2.S at low or high dose, single or two shots; 5 received placebo; per-sample allocation not given. Sampling was done on day 63 after the first vaccine or placebo injection. The sample in question was peripheral blood, obtained in a trial of Ad26.COV2.S vaccine versus placebo. All receptors come from a person between 18 and 59 years old who received the Ad26.COV2.S COVID-19 vaccine or a placebo.

The chain joins TRBV7-9 to TRBJ2-5; D tentatively fits TRBD1 or TRBD2 (5 bases each). The germline V gene encodes CDR1 SEHNR and CDR2 FQNEAQ (reference sequence). The CDR3 is 14 residues long. Trimming removed 0 bases at V and 2 bases at J, with 7 bases between. The CDR3 protein is CASSLAWGQETQYF. In DNA form, the CDR3 reads TGTGCCAGCAGCTTAGCATGGGGGCAAGAGACCCAGTACTTC.

The chain carries TRBV6-2 or TRBV6-3 and TRBJ1-6, with 9 bases identical to TRBD1. The CDR3 extends over 18 amino acids. Germline-derived CDR1 and CDR2 are MNHEY and SVGEGT. V was pared by 6 bases and J by 7 bases, with 16 bases of the junction left unmatched. CDR3: CASSPGTDRTGENSPLHF. Here the CDR3 DNA reads TGTGCCAGCAGCCCCGGAACGGATCGGACAGGGGAAAATTCACCCCTCCACTTT.